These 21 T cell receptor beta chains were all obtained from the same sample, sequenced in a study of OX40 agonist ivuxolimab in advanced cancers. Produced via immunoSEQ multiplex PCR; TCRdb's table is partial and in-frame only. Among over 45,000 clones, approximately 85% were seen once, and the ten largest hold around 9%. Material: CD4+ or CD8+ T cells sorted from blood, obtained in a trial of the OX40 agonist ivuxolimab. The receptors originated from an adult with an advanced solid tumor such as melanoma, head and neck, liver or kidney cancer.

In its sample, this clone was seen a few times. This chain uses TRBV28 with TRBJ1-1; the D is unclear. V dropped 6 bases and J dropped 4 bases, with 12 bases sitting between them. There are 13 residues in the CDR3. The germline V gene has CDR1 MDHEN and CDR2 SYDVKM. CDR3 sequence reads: CASSPTEPTEAFF. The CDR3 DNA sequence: TGTGCCAGCAGCCCTACGGAACCCACTGAAGCTTTCTTT.

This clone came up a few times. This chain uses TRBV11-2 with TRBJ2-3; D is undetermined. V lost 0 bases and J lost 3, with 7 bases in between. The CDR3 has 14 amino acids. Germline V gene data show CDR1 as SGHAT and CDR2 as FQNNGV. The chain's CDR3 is CASSLDVGTDTQYF. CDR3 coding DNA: TGTGCCAGCAGCTTAGATGTGGGAACAGATACGCAGTATTTT.

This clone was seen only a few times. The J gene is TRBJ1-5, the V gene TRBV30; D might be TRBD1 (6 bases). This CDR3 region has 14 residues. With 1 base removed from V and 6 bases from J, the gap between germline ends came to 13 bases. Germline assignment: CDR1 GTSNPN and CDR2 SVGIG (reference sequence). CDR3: CAWSEGGDSQPQHF. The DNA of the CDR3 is TGTGCCTGGAGTGAGGGGGGGGATAGTCAGCCCCAGCATTTT.

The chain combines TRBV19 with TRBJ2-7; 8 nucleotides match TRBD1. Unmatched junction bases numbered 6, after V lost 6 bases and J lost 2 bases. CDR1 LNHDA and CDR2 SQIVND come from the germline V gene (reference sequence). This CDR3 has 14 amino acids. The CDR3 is CASSSGTGAYEQYF. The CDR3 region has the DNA TGTGCCAGTAGCTCCGGGACAGGAGCCTACGAGCAGTACTTC.

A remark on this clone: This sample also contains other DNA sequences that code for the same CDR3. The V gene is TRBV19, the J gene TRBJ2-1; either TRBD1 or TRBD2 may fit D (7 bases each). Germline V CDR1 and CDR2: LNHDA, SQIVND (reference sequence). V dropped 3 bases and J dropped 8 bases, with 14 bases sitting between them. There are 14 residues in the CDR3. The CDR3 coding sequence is TGTGCCAGTAGTATGGGCAGGGGGGGCGATGAGCAGTTCTTC. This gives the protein CASSMGRGGDEQFF.

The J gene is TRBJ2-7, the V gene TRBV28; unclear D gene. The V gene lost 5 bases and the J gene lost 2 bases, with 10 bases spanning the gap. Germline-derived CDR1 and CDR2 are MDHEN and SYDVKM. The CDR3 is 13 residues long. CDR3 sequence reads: CASSRSETYEQYF. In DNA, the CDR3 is TGTGCCAGCAGTCGAAGTGAGACCTACGAGCAGTACTTC.

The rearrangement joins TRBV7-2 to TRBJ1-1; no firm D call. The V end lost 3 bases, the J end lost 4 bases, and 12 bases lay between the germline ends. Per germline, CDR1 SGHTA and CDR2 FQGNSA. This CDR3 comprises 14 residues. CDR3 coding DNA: TGTGCCAGCAGCTTGGGCGGATCAAGCACTGAAGCTTTCTTT. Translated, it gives CASSLGGSSTEAFF. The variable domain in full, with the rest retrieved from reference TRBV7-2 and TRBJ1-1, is GAGVSQSPSNKVTEKGKDVELRCDPISGHTALYWYRQSLGQGLEFLIYFQGNSAPDKSGLPSDRFSAERTGGSVSTLTIQRTQQEDSAVYLCASSLGGSSTEAFFGQGTRLTVV.

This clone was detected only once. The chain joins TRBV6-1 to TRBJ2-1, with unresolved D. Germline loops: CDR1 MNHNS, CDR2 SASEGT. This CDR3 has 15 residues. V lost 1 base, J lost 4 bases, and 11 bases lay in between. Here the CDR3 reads CASSEGPYLYNEQFF. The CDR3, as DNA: TGTGCCAGCAGTGAAGGACCTTACCTATACAATGAGCAGTTCTTC.

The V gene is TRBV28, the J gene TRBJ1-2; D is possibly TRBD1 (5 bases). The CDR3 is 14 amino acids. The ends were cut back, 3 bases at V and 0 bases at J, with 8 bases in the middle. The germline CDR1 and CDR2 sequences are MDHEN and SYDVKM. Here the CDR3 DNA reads TGTGCCAGCAGTTTGGGACTTACTAACTATGGCTACACCTTC. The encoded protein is CASSLGLTNYGYTF.

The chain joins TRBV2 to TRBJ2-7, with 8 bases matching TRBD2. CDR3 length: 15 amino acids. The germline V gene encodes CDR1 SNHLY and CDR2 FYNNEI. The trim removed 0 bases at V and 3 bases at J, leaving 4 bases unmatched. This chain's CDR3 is CASSEARGGDYEQYF. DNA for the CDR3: TGTGCCAGCAGTGAAGCTCGGGGGGGCGACTACGAGCAGTACTTC.

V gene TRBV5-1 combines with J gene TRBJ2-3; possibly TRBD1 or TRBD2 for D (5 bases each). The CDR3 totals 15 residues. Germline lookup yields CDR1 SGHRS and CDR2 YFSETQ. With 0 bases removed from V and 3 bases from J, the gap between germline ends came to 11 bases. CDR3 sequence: CASSLARGETDTQYF. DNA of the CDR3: TGCGCCAGCAGCTTGGCCAGAGGGGAGACAGATACGCAGTATTTT.

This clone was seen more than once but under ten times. The CDR3 protein is CASSGGQAGSSYEQYF. The CDR3 bases are TGCGCCAGCAGTGGAGGGCAGGCGGGCAGCTCCTACGAGCAGTACTTC. This chain links TRBV10-1 with TRBJ2-7, with D possibly TRBD2 on 5 matching bases. The germline V and J ends were trimmed by 4 bases and 0 bases, with 16 bases remaining between them. Germline V CDR1 and CDR2: WNHNN, SYGVQD (reference sequence). The CDR3 spans 16 residues.

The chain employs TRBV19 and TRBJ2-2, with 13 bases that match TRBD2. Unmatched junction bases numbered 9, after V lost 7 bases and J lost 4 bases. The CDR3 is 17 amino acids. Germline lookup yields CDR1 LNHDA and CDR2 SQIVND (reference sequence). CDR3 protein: CASTQPGLAGSTGELFF. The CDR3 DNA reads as TGTGCCAGTACCCAACCGGGACTAGCGGGAAGCACCGGGGAGCTGTTTTTT.

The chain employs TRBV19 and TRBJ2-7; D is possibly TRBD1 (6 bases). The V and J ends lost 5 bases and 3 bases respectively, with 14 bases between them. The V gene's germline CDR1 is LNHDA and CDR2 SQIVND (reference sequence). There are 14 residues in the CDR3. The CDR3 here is CASSPPGTLYEQYF. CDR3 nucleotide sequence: TGTGCCAGTAGTCCCCCCGGGACACTCTACGAGCAGTACTTC.

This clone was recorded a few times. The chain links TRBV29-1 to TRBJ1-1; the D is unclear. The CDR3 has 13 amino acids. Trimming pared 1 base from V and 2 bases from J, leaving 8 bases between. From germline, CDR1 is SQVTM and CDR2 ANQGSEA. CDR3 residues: CSVEGIYNTEAFF. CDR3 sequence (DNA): TGCAGCGTTGAAGGTATCTACAACACTGAAGCTTTCTTT.

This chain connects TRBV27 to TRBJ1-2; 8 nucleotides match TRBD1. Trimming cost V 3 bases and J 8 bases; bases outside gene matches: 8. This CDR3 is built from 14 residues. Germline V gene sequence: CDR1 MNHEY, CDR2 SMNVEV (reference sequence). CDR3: CASSFSDRGGGYTF. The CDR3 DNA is TGTGCCAGCAGTTTCTCCGACAGGGGCGGCGGCTACACCTTC.

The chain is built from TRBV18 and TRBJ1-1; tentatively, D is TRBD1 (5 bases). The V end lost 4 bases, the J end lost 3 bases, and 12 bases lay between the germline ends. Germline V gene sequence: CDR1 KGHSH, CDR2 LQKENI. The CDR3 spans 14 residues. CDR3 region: CASSLGGRDTEAFF. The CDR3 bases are TGTGCCAGCTCACTTGGGGGGAGGGACACTGAAGCTTTCTTT.

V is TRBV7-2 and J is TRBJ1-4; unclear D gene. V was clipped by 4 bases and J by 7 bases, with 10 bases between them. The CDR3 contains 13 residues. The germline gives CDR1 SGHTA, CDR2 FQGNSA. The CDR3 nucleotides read TGTGCCAGCAGCTCTCTCTCTCGTGAAAAACTGTTTTTT. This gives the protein CASSSLSREKLFF.

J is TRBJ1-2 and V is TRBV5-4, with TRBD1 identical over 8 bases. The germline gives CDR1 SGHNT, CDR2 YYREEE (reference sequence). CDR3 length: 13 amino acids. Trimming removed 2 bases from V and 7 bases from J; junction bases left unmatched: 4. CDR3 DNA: TGTGCCAGCAGCTTCGACAGGGGCCCTGGCTACACCTTC. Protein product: CASSFDRGPGYTF.

The CDR3 sequence: CASTRVNEKLFF. CDR3 sequence (DNA): TGTGCCAGCACCAGGGTTAATGAAAAACTGTTTTTT. V and J are TRBV2 and TRBJ1-4; D possibly corresponds to TRBD1 (5 bases). V lost 7 bases, J lost 4 bases, and 7 bases lay in between. The CDR3 runs 12 residues. Germline CDR1 SNHLY, CDR2 FYNNEI.

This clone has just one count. This CDR3 is CASSSASRSWNEQFF. Written as DNA, the CDR3 is TGTGCCAGCAGTTCGGCCTCCCGGTCCTGGAATGAGCAGTTCTTC. The J gene is TRBJ2-1, the V gene TRBV28, with unresolved D. CDR3 length: 15 residues. CDR1 MDHEN and CDR2 SYDVKM come from the germline V gene. Trimming pared 4 bases from V and 7 bases from J, leaving 17 bases between. Full variable domain (missing parts from reference TRBV28 and TRBJ2-1): DVKVTQSSRYLVKRTGEKVFLECVQDMDHENMFWYRQDPGLGLRLIYFSYDVKMKEKGDIPEGYSVSREKKERFSLILESASTNQTSMYLCASSSASRSWNEQFFGPGTRLTVL.